The 23 T cell receptor beta chains reported below all come from one sample, sequenced in a study of T cells in localized non-small cell lung cancer. Only in-frame clones appear in the TCRdb table, and some are missing; sequencing was by immunoSEQ multiplex PCR. In the table there are approximately 16,000 clones, more than 80% of which are singletons. This sample comprised peripheral blood, obtained before any cancer treatment. The receptor source for this set is a female donor of 60 years or more with stage I squamous cell lung carcinoma.

The V call is TRBV14, the J call TRBJ2-1, with D perhaps TRBD1 (7 bases). There are 14 residues in the CDR3. CDR1 is SGHDN, CDR2 FVKESK, per germline. Trimming took 4 bases from V and 8 from J, leaving 15 bases between them. The DNA for the CDR3 is TGTGCCAGCAGCCGTCGGACAGGCGGGGATGAGCAGTTCTTC. Its translation is CASSRRTGGDEQFF.

The chain links TRBV19 to TRBJ1-4, with 8 bases identical to TRBD1. Germline loops: CDR1 LNHDA, CDR2 SQIVND (reference sequence). The V gene end was trimmed by 7 bases and the J gene end by 7 bases; junction bases not matched to a gene: 5. This CDR3 spans 13 amino acids. The CDR3 sequence: CASKRTGSEKLFF. CDR3 coding DNA: TGTGCCAGTAAGAGGACAGGGAGTGAAAAACTGTTTTTT. Combining the CDR3 with reference TRBV19 and TRBJ1-4 gives the whole variable domain DGGITQSPKYLFRKEGQNVTLSCEQNLNHDAMYWYRQDPGQGLRLIYYSQIVNDFQKGDIAEGYSVSREKKESFPLTVTSAQKNPTAFYLCASKRTGSEKLFFGSGTQLSVL.

The chain is built from TRBV5-4 and TRBJ1-1, with a weak D call TRBD1 (5 bases). Germline lookup yields CDR1 SGHNT and CDR2 YYREEE (reference sequence). This CDR3 is built from 16 residues. V was shortened by 0 bases and J by 1 base, with 13 bases between the two germline ends. As DNA, the CDR3 is TGTGCCAGCAGCTTGGATTTTGCAGGGAGGAACACTGAAGCTTTCTTT. This sequence encodes CASSLDFAGRNTEAFF.

V and J are TRBV7-2 and TRBJ1-2, with 12 bases identical to TRBD1. Germline V gives CDR1 SGHTA, CDR2 FQGNSA. This CDR3 is 15 amino acids long. V dropped 5 bases and J dropped 7; count of bases not matched to a gene: 8. The CDR3 sequence is CASSLGTGGLGGYTF. DNA for the CDR3: TGTGCCAGCAGCCTCGGGACAGGGGGCTTGGGTGGCTACACCTTC.

This clone has more than one count but fewer than ten. V usage is TRBV11-2 and J usage is TRBJ2-1; TRBD2 is a possible D gene (5 bases). The V gene lost 1 base and the J gene lost 7 bases, with 17 bases spanning the gap. Germline V CDR1 and CDR2: SGHAT, FQNNGV. The CDR3 consists of 16 residues. The CDR3: CASSLGARTRRNEQFF. DNA of the CDR3: TGTGCCAGCAGCTTAGGGGCCCGCACGAGGAGGAATGAGCAGTTCTTC.

This chain uses TRBV5-6 with TRBJ2-1; 12 bases match TRBD1. There are 19 residues in the CDR3. Germline V gene sequence: CDR1 SGHDT, CDR2 YYEEEE. The trim removed 5 bases at V and 0 bases at J, leaving 12 bases unmatched. The CDR3 here is CASRGPGQGAQISYNEQFF. In nucleotides, the CDR3 is TGTGCCAGCAGGGGGCCGGGACAGGGGGCCCAGATCTCCTACAATGAGCAGTTCTTC.

The V gene is TRBV5-6, the J gene TRBJ2-7, with D tentatively TRBD1 (7 bases). Trimming shortened V by 1 base and J by 5 bases, and 10 bases separated the two germline ends. The CDR3 spans 13 residues. CDR1 SGHDT and CDR2 YYEEEE come from the germline V gene. CDR3 amino acids: CASSLSRGDEQYF. The DNA for the CDR3 is TGTGCCAGCAGCTTGTCCAGGGGGGACGAGCAGTACTTC.

The chain joins TRBV7-9 to TRBJ2-5; 7 nucleotides line up with TRBD1. This CDR3 spans 12 amino acids. Germline trimming cut 6 bases from V and 7 bases from J; bases unmatched to any gene: 5. Germline-derived CDR1 and CDR2 are SEHNR and FQNEAQ (reference sequence). CDR3: CASRHRGATQYF. The CDR3 coding sequence is TGTGCCAGCAGACACAGGGGTGCGACCCAGTACTTC.

The chain combines TRBV14 with TRBJ1-5; D unresolved. Germline V gene sequence: CDR1 SGHDN, CDR2 FVKESK. Trimming took off 4 bases at V and 7 bases at J, with 11 bases between the two ends. The CDR3 runs to 13 residues. The CDR3 DNA reads TGTGCCAGCAGCCGGACGGTTAACCAGCCCCAGCATTTT. It yields the protein CASSRTVNQPQHF.

This clone was counted a single time. The rearrangement joins TRBV2 to TRBJ2-7; TRBD1 is a possible D gene (6 bases). The V gene's germline CDR1 is SNHLY and CDR2 FYNNEI. CDR3 length equals 13 residues. V was pared by 5 bases and J by 2 bases, with 10 bases between. In DNA, the CDR3 is TGTGCCAGCAGTCGACAGGAAGCCTACGAGCAGTACTTC. It encodes CASSRQEAYEQYF. The full variable domain, with the rest looked up from reference TRBV2 and TRBJ2-7, is EPEVTQTPSHQVTQMGQEVILRCVPISNHLYFYWYRQILGQKVEFLVSFYNNEISEKSEIFDDQFSVERPDGSNFTLKIRSTKLEDSAMYFCASSRQEAYEQYFGPGTRLTVT.

This rearrangement joins TRBV30 to TRBJ1-5, with TRBD1 identical over 8 bases. Germline CDR1 is GTSNPN and CDR2 is SVGIG (reference sequence). After removal of 3 bases from V and 3 bases from J, the junction contained 4 bases not matched to a gene. The CDR3 runs 14 residues. The CDR3 DNA reads as TGTGCCTGGAGGGACAGGGATGCCAATCAGCCCCAGCATTTT. Translating gives CAWRDRDANQPQHF. The full variable domain, in which reference TRBV30 and TRBJ1-5 provide the parts outside the CDR3, is SQTIHQWPATLVQPVGSPLSLECTVEGTSNPNLYWYRQAAGRGLQLLFYSVGIGQISSEVPQNLSASRPQDRQFILSSKKLLLSDSGFYLCAWRDRDANQPQHFGDGTRLSIL.

The gene calls are TRBV4-2 and TRBJ2-1; tentative D call: TRBD1 (7 bases). The CDR3 totals 20 residues. The germline CDR1 and CDR2 sequences are LGHNA and YNFKEQ. Trimming shortened V by 6 bases and J by 3 bases, and 30 bases separated the two germline ends. In nucleotides, the CDR3 is TGTGCCAGCAGGACTGAAGCGGGTATAAGACAGGGTAAAGTCTACAATGAGCAGTTCTTC. This codes for CASRTEAGIRQGKVYNEQFF.

This clone was detected a few times. The V call is TRBV19, the J call TRBJ1-1, with D unresolved. The V gene's germline CDR1 is LNHDA and CDR2 SQIVND (reference sequence). The CDR3 consists of 11 residues. Trimming took 4 bases from V and 6 from J, leaving 6 bases between them. In DNA form, the CDR3 reads TGTGCCAGTAGTAATTGGGCTGAAGCTTTCTTT. Its protein is CASSNWAEAFF.

The V gene is TRBV9, the J gene TRBJ1-1, with D hard to call. The length of the CDR3 is 13 residues. The germline gives CDR1 SGDLS, CDR2 YYNGEE. V shed 3 bases and J shed 1 base, with 7 bases lying between them. CDR3 DNA sequence: TGTGCCAGCAGCGCGCCTGAGAACACTGAAGCTTTCTTT. This translates into CASSAPENTEAFF.

This clone was observed once. The same CDR3 also results from other DNA sequences found in this sample. The genes are TRBV2 and TRBJ1-6; D is ambiguous. The germline CDR1 and CDR2 sequences are SNHLY and FYNNEI. The ends were cut back, 2 bases at V and 7 bases at J, with 12 bases in the middle. This CDR3 has 15 amino acids. In nucleotides, the CDR3 is TGTGCCAGCAGTGAACAGCAATTGGGGAATTCACCCCTCCACTTT. Residues: CASSEQQLGNSPLHF.

The chain uses TRBV28 and TRBJ1-5; the match to TRBD1 covers 7 bases. Germline CDR1 reads MDHEN; CDR2 reads SYDVKM. After removal of 5 bases from V and 0 bases from J, the junction contained 4 bases not matched to a gene. This CDR3 region has 15 residues. This chain's CDR3 is CASSVPGGSNQPQHF. The CDR3 nucleotides are TGTGCCAGCAGTGTCCCAGGGGGTAGCAATCAGCCCCAGCATTTT.

The chain couples TRBV5-6 to TRBJ2-3, with 7 bases fitting TRBD2. V was pared by 4 bases and J by 8 bases, with 7 bases of the junction left unmatched. CDR1 is SGHDT and CDR2 is YYEEEE in the germline V gene. The CDR3 extends over 13 amino acids. For the CDR3, the DNA is TGTGCCAGCAGCCGGGGGGACCGGAGTACGCAGTATTTT. It yields the protein CASSRGDRSTQYF. The variable domain in full, with the rest retrieved from reference TRBV5-6 and TRBJ2-3, is DAGVTQSPTHLIKTRGQQVTLRCSPKSGHDTVSWYQQALGQGPQFIFQYYEEEERQRGNFPDRFSGHQFPNYSSELNVNALLLGDSALYLCASSRGDRSTQYFGPGTRLTVL.

This chain joins TRBV20-1 and TRBJ1-4; D is ambiguous. CDR1 DFQATT and CDR2 SNEGSKA come from the germline V gene (reference sequence). This CDR3 comprises 11 residues. V was cut by 4 bases and J by 7 bases, with 7 bases left in between. CDR3 bases: TGCAGTGCTAATCGGGTTGAAAAACTGTTTTTT. The encoded protein is CSANRVEKLFF.

This chain links TRBV7-9 with TRBJ2-1; D could derive from TRBD1 or TRBD2 (5 bases each). CDR3 size: 11 residues. The V end was cut by 8 bases, the J end by 8 bases, with 10 bases between. Germline CDR1 and CDR2: SEHNR and FQNEAQ (reference sequence). In DNA form, the CDR3 reads TGTGCCAGCCGCGTGGGGGATGAGCAGTTCTTC. It yields the protein CASRVGDEQFF.

V usage is TRBV5-4 and J usage is TRBJ2-6; D call uncertain. V was trimmed by 1 base and J by 0 bases, leaving 5 bases between them. CDR3 length equals 15 residues. CDR1 and CDR2 from the germline V gene are SGHNT and YYREEE (reference sequence). CDR3 amino acids: CASSLRDSGANVLTF. As DNA, the CDR3 is TGTGCCAGCAGCTTGCGCGACTCTGGGGCCAACGTCCTGACTTTC. Variable domain in full (rest from reference TRBV5-4 and TRBJ2-6): ETGVTQSPTHLIKTRGQQVTLRCSSQSGHNTVSWYQQALGQGPQFIFQYYREEENGRGNFPPRFSGLQFPNYSSELNVNALELDDSALYLCASSLRDSGANVLTFGAGSRLTVL.

The rearrangement joins TRBV20-1 to TRBJ1-2; D gene unclear. CDR3 size: 11 residues. Germline CDR1 reads DFQATT; CDR2 reads SNEGSKA (reference sequence). V lost 2 bases, J lost 8 bases, and 9 bases lay in between. The CDR3 is CSARSQDGYTF. DNA of the CDR3: TGCAGTGCTAGATCCCAGGACGGCTACACCTTC.

The chain links TRBV7-9 to TRBJ2-7, with 9 bases aligning to TRBD1. This CDR3 spans 14 amino acids. Per germline, CDR1 SEHNR and CDR2 FQNEAQ (reference sequence). Trimming took 1 base from V and 2 from J; bases not matched to a gene: 0. CDR3 DNA sequence: TGTGCCAGCAGCTTAGGGACAGGGGCCTACGAGCAGTACTTC. Protein: CASSLGTGAYEQYF.

The chain joins TRBV6-1 to TRBJ2-3; TRBD1 matches 9 bases. J lost 2 bases, V lost 2 bases, and 14 bases had no gene match. The CDR3 loop spans 19 amino acids. CDR1 MNHNS and CDR2 SASEGT come from the germline V gene. DNA for the CDR3: TGTGCCAGCAGTGAACGCGGGACAGGGAAGGTGGGGACCACAGATACGCAGTATTTT. It is translated as CASSERGTGKVGTTDTQYF.